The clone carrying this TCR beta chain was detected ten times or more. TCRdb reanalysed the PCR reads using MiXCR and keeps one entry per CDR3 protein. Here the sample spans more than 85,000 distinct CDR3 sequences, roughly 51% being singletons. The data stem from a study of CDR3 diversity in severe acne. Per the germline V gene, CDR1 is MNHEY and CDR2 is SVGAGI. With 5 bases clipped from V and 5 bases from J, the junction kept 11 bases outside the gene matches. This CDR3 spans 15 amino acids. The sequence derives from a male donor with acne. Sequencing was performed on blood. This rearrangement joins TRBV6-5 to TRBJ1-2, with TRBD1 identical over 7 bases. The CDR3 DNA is TGTGCCAGCAGTACTCAAGGGGGCGCGAGTTATGGCTACACCTTC. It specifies CASSTQGGASYGYTF.